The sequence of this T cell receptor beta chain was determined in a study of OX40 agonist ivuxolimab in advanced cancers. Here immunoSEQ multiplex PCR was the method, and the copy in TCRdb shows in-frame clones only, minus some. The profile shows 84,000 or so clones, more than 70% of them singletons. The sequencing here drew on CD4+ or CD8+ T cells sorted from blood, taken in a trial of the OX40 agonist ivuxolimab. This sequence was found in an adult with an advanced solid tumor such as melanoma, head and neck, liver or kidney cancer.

The CDR3 region is CASGLGLAATDTQYF. The CDR3 DNA reads TGTGCTAGTGGTTTGGGACTAGCGGCCACAGATACGCAGTATTTT. This chain links TRBV12-5 with TRBJ2-3, with TRBD2 matching over 9 bases. The junction had 1 base not matched to a gene; V was cut back by 1 base and J by 2 bases. This CDR3 comprises 15 residues. Per germline, CDR1 LGHNT and CDR2 FRNRAP.